These T cell receptor beta chains were read from a single sample in a study of T cell changes during pregnancy in multiple sclerosis. Using immunoSEQ multiplex PCR, the repertoire was profiled, and TCRdb retains in-frame clones only, with some absent. The sample includes tens of thousands of clones, about 90% of them seen just once. This material consisted of CD4+ T cells from peripheral blood mononuclear cells, taken in the first trimester of pregnancy. These receptors all stem from a female donor in good health, enrolled as a control in a pregnancy study. CDR3s include the opening cysteine and the closing phenylalanine or tryptophan. A D gene is named only where the DNA matches it firmly. The size field is filled for only some rows; it gives once, few, many or a size class.

abundance: .; d_gene: TRBD1; j_gene: TRBJ1-5; v_gene: TRBV5-6; CDR3nt: TGTGCCAGCAGTCAATCCGGGACAGGGGCTGGGCCCCAGCATTTT; CDR3aa: CASSQSGTGAGPQHF
abundance: .; d_gene: TRBD2; j_gene: TRBJ2-3; v_gene: TRBV4-1; CDR3nt: TGCGCCAGCAGTTGGGCGGGGGGACTTACTAATACAGATACGCAGTATTTT; CDR3aa: CASSWAGGLTNTDTQYF
abundance: .; d_gene: .; j_gene: TRBJ2-1; v_gene: TRBV7-2; CDR3nt: TGTGCCAGCAGCCCCGGGGGTCAAAAAAAAACCTACAATGAGCAGTTCTTC; CDR3aa: CASSPGGQKKTYNEQFF
abundance: .; d_gene: .; j_gene: TRBJ2-1; v_gene: TRBV6-1; CDR3nt: TGTGCCAGCAGTGAAGGTGTGAGGGGACAAAAGCAGTTCTTC; CDR3aa: CASSEGVRGQKQFF
abundance: .; d_gene: .; j_gene: TRBJ2-5; v_gene: TRBV10-3; CDR3nt: TGTGCCATCAGTGAGTCTTTACAGCCCCAAGAGACCCAGTACTTC; CDR3aa: CAISESLQPQETQYF
abundance: .; d_gene: .; j_gene: TRBJ2-3; v_gene: TRBV6-1; CDR3nt: TGTGCCAGCAGTGTAGAGGTCACAGATACGCAGTATTTT; CDR3aa: CASSVEVTDTQYF
abundance: once; d_gene: .; j_gene: TRBJ1-2; v_gene: TRBV28; CDR3nt: TGTGCCAGCAGTTTATATTCCCTGGGCCAGGGGAAATATGGCTACACCTTC; CDR3aa: CASSLYSLGQGKYGYTF
abundance: .; d_gene: .; j_gene: TRBJ2-3; v_gene: TRBV6-1; CDR3nt: TGTGCCAGCAGTGTGGACTACCTTACAGATACGCAGTATTTT; CDR3aa: CASSVDYLTDTQYF
abundance: .; d_gene: .; j_gene: TRBJ1-2; v_gene: TRBV18; CDR3nt: TGTGCCAGCTCGCCGGAGAGGAACTATGGCTACACCTTC; CDR3aa: CASSPERNYGYTF
abundance: .; d_gene: TRBD2; j_gene: TRBJ2-1; v_gene: TRBV9; CDR3nt: TGTGCCAGCAGCCCAGGCCGAAGCGGGGGTGGCGACAATGAGCAGTTCTTC; CDR3aa: CASSPGRSGGGDNEQFF
abundance: .; d_gene: .; j_gene: TRBJ2-1; v_gene: TRBV12-5; CDR3nt: TGTGCTAGTGGTTTGGTACGCCAGGTCAGTGAGCAGTTCTTC; CDR3aa: CASGLVRQVSEQFF
abundance: .; d_gene: .; j_gene: TRBJ2-1; v_gene: TRBV19; CDR3nt: TGTGCCAGTAGTATTGGACAGCCATACAATGAGCAGTTCTTC; CDR3aa: CASSIGQPYNEQFF
abundance: .; d_gene: .; j_gene: TRBJ2-5; v_gene: TRBV15; CDR3nt: TGTGCCACCAGCAGAGATAAAACGCGGCAAAAGACCCAGTACTTC; CDR3aa: CATSRDKTRQKTQYF
abundance: .; d_gene: TRBD2; j_gene: TRBJ2-7; v_gene: TRBV7-2; CDR3nt: TGTGCCAGCAGCTTAGTCGGTCCTAGTAGCGGGGTAGCCGAGCAGTACTTC; CDR3aa: CASSLVGPSSGVAEQYF
abundance: .; d_gene: .; j_gene: TRBJ2-7; v_gene: TRBV7-3; CDR3nt: TGTGCCAGCAGCATAAGGGGCGGTAGCAGGCTTTCCTACGAGCAGTACTTC; CDR3aa: CASSIRGGSRLSYEQYF
abundance: .; d_gene: TRBD1; j_gene: TRBJ2-3; v_gene: TRBV11-2; CDR3nt: TGTGCCAGCAGCCAGGGGGTTCGGACAGATACGCAGTATTTT; CDR3aa: CASSQGVRTDTQYF
abundance: .; d_gene: .; j_gene: TRBJ1-2; v_gene: TRBV2; CDR3nt: TGTGCCAGCAGCGACACGGGGGGACACACCTTC; CDR3aa: CASSDTGGHTF
abundance: .; d_gene: .; j_gene: TRBJ1-5; v_gene: TRBV9; CDR3nt: TGTGCCAGCAGCGTCTCAACAGGTCAGCCCCAGCATTTT; CDR3aa: CASSVSTGQPQHF
abundance: .; d_gene: .; j_gene: TRBJ1-2; v_gene: TRBV11-2; CDR3nt: TGTGCCAGCAGCTTAGAAGGGGGGGTAGGGGTCTATGGCTACACCTTC; CDR3aa: CASSLEGGVGVYGYTF
abundance: .; d_gene: TRBD2; j_gene: TRBJ2-7; v_gene: TRBV7-2; CDR3nt: TGTGCCAGCAGCTTGCGCCCCAGCGGGGGTAACGAGCAGTACTTC; CDR3aa: CASSLRPSGGNEQYF
abundance: .; d_gene: .; j_gene: TRBJ1-3; v_gene: TRBV5-6; CDR3nt: TGTGCCAGCAGCTTGGAACCCAGGCACACCATATATTTT; CDR3aa: CASSLEPRHTIYF
abundance: .; d_gene: TRBD1; j_gene: TRBJ1-6; v_gene: TRBV5-1; CDR3nt: TGCGCCAGCAGCCAAGGACAGGGGGCTGAATGGTCACCCCTCCACTTT; CDR3aa: CASSQGQGAEWSPLHF
abundance: .; d_gene: TRBD1; j_gene: TRBJ2-1; v_gene: TRBV4-2; CDR3nt: TGTGCCAGCAGCCAAGGTCCGACAGGGAGCTACTCCTACAATGAGCAGTTCTTC; CDR3aa: CASSQGPTGSYSYNEQFF
abundance: .; d_gene: .; j_gene: TRBJ2-7; v_gene: TRBV4-1; CDR3nt: TGCGCCAGCAGCCAAGATCTAGCTAGCTCCTACGAGCAGTACTTC; CDR3aa: CASSQDLASSYEQYF
abundance: .; d_gene: .; j_gene: TRBJ1-2; v_gene: TRBV30; CDR3nt: TGTGCCTGGGTGATCGGCGGGACTTACTATGGCTACACCTTC; CDR3aa: CAWVIGGTYYGYTF
abundance: .; d_gene: .; j_gene: TRBJ1-5; v_gene: TRBV4-3; CDR3nt: TGCGCCAGCAGCCAAGATCGGGGCAATCAGCCCCAGCATTTT; CDR3aa: CASSQDRGNQPQHF
abundance: .; d_gene: .; j_gene: TRBJ2-7; v_gene: TRBV7-9; CDR3nt: TGTGCCAGCAGCAAGCGGGACAGGCCCTACGAGCAGTACTTC; CDR3aa: CASSKRDRPYEQYF
abundance: .; d_gene: .; j_gene: TRBJ2-4; v_gene: TRBV15; CDR3nt: TGTGCCACCAGCAGAACAGAGGGCATTCAGTACTTC; CDR3aa: CATSRTEGIQYF
abundance: .; d_gene: TRBD1; j_gene: TRBJ2-7; v_gene: TRBV9; CDR3nt: TGTGCCAGCAGCGCCGGGACAGGGGTCTCCTACGAGCAGTACTTC; CDR3aa: CASSAGTGVSYEQYF